This T cell receptor beta chain derives from a study of T-cell memory formation after mild COVID-19 (TCRdb year 2021). Notes on the research overall: TCR sequence clusters from the two donors were found to be largely donor specific. The cohort comprised two young, previously healthy adult volunteers, one female and one male. In a couple of donors, T-cell clones that expanded and contracted after mild COVID-19 were tracked by sequencing TCRalpha and TCRbeta repertoires over time.

CDR3 length: 12 amino acids, cysteine to phenylalanine. Just the 36-base CDR3 DNA is kept, in frame starting at base 1. Trimming takes 6 bases off V and 0 bases off J; junction bases not matched to a gene: 0. CDR1 SQVTM and CDR2 ANQGSEA were looked up in the germline V gene. The sequencing machine was an Illumina NovaSeq 6000. Using 5'RACE with constant-segment primers, TCRalpha and TCRbeta cDNA libraries were constructed, with sample barcodes and unique molecular identifiers added in the process. Trizol reagent was used to extract RNA from every sample. The libraries were amplified in two PCR steps, and the second step added a second sample barcode and Illumina TruSeq adapters. Sequencing of libraries was performed on an Illumina NovaSeq with 2 x 150 bp paired-end reads. Turning to the authors' computational methods: The reads were demultiplexed and collapsed into UMI-guided consensus sequences using migec v1.2.7. Using mixcr v2.1.11, UMI consensuses were aligned to TRA and TRB V and J templates and then assembled into clonotypes. Clonotypes were classified as expanded or contracted when called significant by both edgeR and NoisET, with noise models trained on biological replicates. For edgeR calls, a false discovery rate-adjusted p below 0.01 and a log2 fold-change threshold of 1 were applied. As an exploratory analysis of dynamics, max-normalized trajectories of the 1000 most abundant clonotypes were examined by PCA with hierarchical clustering. Each responding clone was given a CD4 or CD8 phenotype based on the CD4+ and CD8+ repertoires, which had been sequenced separately. The raw public reads went through TCRdb reprocessing: fastp at Q25, MiXCR clone calling, in-frame beta chains kept. Each entry is one CDR3 protein sequence, shown with its most common DNA and genes. TCRdb, rather than the study authors, made the V and J calls. The sample data list about 130,000 distinct CDR3 sequences, and 20% to 25% of these were observed just once. In total, the top ten clones hold around 22% of the sample.

As regards this clonotype: No cognate antigen has been identified for it. No base qualities exist here, and no much larger clone lies one base off it.

PBMCs were isolated by Ficoll-Paque density gradient centrifugation. Broader findings and caveats from the paper: Whether the second-wave clones peaking on day 37 were SARS-CoV-2 specific was not confirmed. From day 15 to 85, contracting clones showed balanced CD4/CD8 phenotypes, whereas a second wave of clones that expanded from day 15 to 37 leaned towards CD4+. The study covered only two mild cases, and larger cohorts including severe cases with pre-infection samples were considered necessary. Contracting CD4+ clones were found mainly in CM and EM memory subsets, while CD8+ clones were enriched in EMRA. Some responding clones were detected in pre-infection memory, which suggested that pre-existing cross-reactive memory T cells had joined the SARS-CoV-2 response.

Sequencing was done on a sample of PBMCs or a T cell subset sorted from them (not recorded which). The sequence was collected from an adult woman who had mild COVID-19 (a few samples of this study predate the infection). The sample titles of this study are shuffled in the database, so cell type and time point are left out; the donor was told from shared clones. The chain is encoded by TRBV29-1 joined to TRBJ2-3; 7 central nucleotides agree with TRBD2. The bases read TGCAGCGTGGGGGGGAGCACAGATACGCAGTATTTT. Protein translation: CSVGGSTDTQYF.